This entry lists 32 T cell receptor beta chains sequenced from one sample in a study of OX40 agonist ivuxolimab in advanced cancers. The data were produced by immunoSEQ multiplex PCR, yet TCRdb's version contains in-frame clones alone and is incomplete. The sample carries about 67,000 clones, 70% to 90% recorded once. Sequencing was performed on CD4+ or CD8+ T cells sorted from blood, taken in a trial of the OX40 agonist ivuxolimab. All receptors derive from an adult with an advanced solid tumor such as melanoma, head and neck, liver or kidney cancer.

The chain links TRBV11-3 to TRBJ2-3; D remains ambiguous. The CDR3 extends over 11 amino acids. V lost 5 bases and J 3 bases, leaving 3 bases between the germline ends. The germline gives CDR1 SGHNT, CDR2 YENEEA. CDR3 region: CASSQTDTQYF. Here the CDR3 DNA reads TGTGCCAGCAGCCAAACAGATACGCAGTATTTT.

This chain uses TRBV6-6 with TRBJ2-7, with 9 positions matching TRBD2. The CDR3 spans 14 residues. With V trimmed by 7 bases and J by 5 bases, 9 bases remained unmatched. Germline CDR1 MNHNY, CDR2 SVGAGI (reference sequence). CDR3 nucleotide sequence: TGTGCCAGCATCTCTGGGATAGCGGGAGACGAGCAGTACTTC. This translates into CASISGIAGDEQYF.

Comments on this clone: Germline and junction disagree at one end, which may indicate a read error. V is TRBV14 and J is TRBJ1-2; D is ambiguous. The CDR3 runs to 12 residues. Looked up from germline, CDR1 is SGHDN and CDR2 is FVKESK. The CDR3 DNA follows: TGTGCCAGCAGCCAAGTCGGGCAGAGGACTCACTTC. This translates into CASSQVGQRTHF.

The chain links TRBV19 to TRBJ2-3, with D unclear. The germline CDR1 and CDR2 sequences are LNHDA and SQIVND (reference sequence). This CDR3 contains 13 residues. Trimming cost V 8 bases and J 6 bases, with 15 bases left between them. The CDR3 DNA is TGTGCCAGTTCGACGGACCTCGGGGATACGCAGTATTTT. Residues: CASSTDLGDTQYF.

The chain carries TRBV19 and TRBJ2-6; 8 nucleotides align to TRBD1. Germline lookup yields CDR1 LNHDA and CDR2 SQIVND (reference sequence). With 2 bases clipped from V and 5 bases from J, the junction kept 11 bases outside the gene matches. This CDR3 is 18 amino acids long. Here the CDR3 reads CASSIIGTGLKRANVLTF. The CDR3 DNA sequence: TGTGCCAGTAGTATAATCGGGACAGGACTAAAAAGGGCCAACGTCCTGACTTTC.

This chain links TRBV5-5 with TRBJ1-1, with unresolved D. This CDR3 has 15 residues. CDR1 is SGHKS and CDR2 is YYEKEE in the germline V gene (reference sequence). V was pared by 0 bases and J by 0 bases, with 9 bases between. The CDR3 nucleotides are TGTGCCAGCAGCTTGGCGCTGGTGATGAACACTGAAGCTTTCTTT. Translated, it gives CASSLALVMNTEAFF.

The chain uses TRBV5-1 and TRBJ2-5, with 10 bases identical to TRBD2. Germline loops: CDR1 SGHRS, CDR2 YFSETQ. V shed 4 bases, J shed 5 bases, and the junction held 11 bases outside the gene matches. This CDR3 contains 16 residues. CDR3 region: CASSNGTSVQGETQYF. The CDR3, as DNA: TGCGCCAGCAGCAACGGGACTAGCGTCCAAGGGGAGACCCAGTACTTC.

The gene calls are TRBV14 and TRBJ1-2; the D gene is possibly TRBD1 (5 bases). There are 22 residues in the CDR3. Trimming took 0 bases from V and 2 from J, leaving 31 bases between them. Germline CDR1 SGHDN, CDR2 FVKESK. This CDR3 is CASSQESGRDLNSPWRNYGYTF. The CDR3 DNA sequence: TGTGCCAGCAGCCAAGAGAGCGGCAGGGACCTTAACTCTCCGTGGAGGAACTATGGCTACACCTTC.

The DNA for the CDR3 is TGTGCCAGCACCCAGTTTAAATGGGGACTAGCGGCGAACACCGGGGAGCTGTTTTTT. This encodes CASTQFKWGLAANTGELFF. The V and J genes are TRBV11-3 and TRBJ2-2; 11 positions match TRBD2. Germline loops: CDR1 SGHNT, CDR2 YENEEA. CDR3 length: 19 amino acids. Unmatched junction bases numbered 13, after V lost 7 bases and J lost 0 bases. Combining the CDR3 with reference TRBV11-3 and TRBJ2-2 gives the whole variable domain EAGVVQSPRYKIIEKKQPVAFWCNPISGHNTLYWYLQNLGQGPELLIRYENEEAVDDSQLPKDRFSAERLKGVDSTLKIQPAELGDSAVYLCASTQFKWGLAANTGELFFGEGSRLTVL.

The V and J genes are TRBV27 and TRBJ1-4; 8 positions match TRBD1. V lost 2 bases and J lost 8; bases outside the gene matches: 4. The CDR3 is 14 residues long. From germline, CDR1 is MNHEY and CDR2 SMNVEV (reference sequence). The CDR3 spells CASSLRTGWEKLFF. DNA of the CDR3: TGTGCCAGCAGTTTAAGGACAGGGTGGGAAAAACTGTTTTTT. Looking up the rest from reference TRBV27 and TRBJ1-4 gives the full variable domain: EAQVTQNPRYLITVTGKKLTVTCSQNMNHEYMSWYRQDPGLGLRQIYYSMNVEVTDKGDVPEGYKVSRKEKRNFPLILESPSPNQTSLYFCASSLRTGWEKLFFGSGTQLSVL.

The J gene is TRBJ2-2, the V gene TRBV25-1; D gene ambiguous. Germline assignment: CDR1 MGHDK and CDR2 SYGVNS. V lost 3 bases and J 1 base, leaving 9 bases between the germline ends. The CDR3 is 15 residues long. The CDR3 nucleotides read TGTGCCAGCAGTGACCCCGGCGGGAACACCGGGGAGCTGTTTTTT. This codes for CASSDPGGNTGELFF.

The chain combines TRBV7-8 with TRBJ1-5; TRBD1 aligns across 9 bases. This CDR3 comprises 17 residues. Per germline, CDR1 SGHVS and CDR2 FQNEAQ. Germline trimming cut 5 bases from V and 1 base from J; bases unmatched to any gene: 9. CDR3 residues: CASSTGQGYGSNQPQHF. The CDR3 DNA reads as TGTGCCAGCAGCACGGGACAGGGTTATGGGAGCAATCAGCCCCAGCATTTT.

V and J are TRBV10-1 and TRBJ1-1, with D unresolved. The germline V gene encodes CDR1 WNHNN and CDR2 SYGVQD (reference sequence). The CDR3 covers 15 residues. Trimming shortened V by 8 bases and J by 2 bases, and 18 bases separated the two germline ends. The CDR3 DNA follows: TGCGCCAGCTTATATCAGCCCAGACTAAACACTGAAGCTTTCTTT. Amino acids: CASLYQPRLNTEAFF.

CDR3 DNA: TGCGCCAGCAGCTTGCTCGGACAGGGTGGAGATGGCTACACCTTC. It codes for CASSLLGQGGDGYTF. This chain uses TRBV5-1 with TRBJ1-2, with 8 bases aligning to TRBD1. Losses at the gene ends were 1 base for V and 6 bases for J; bases not matched to a gene: 8. CDR1 and CDR2 (germline): SGHRS, YFSETQ. There are 15 residues in the CDR3.

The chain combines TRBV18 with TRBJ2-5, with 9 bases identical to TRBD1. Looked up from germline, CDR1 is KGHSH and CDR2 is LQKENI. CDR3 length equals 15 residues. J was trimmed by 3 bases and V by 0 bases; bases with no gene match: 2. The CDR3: CASSPPGQGKETQYF. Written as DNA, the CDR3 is TGTGCCAGCTCACCACCGGGACAGGGTAAAGAGACCCAGTACTTC.

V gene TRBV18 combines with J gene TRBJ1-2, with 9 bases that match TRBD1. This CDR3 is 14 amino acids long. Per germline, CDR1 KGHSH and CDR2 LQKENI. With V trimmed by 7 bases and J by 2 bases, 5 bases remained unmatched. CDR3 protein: CASFPGTGNYGYTF. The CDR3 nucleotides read TGTGCCAGCTTCCCCGGGACAGGGAACTATGGCTACACCTTC. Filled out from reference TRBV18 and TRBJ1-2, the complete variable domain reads NAGVMQNPRHLVRRRGQEARLRCSPMKGHSHVYWYRQLPEEGLKFMVYLQKENIIDESGMPKERFSAEFPKEGPSILRIQQVVRGDSAAYFCASFPGTGNYGYTFGSGTRLTVV.

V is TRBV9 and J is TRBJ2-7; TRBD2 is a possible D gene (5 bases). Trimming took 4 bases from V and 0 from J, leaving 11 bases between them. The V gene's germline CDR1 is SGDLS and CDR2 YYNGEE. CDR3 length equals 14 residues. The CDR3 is CASSPGITSYEQYF. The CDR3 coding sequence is TGTGCCAGCAGCCCCGGGATTACCTCCTACGAGCAGTACTTC. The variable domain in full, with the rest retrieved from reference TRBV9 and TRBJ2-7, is DSGVTQTPKHLITATGQRVTLRCSPRSGDLSVYWYQQSLDQGLQFLIQYYNGEERAKGNILERFSAQQFPDLHSELNLSSLELGDSALYFCASSPGITSYEQYFGPGTRLTVT.

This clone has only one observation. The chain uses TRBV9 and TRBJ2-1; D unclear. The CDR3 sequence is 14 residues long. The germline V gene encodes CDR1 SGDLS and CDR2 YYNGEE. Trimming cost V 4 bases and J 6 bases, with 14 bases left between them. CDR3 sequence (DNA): TGTGCCAGCAGCCCCCGACTGGTTACCAATGAGCAGTTCTTC. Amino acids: CASSPRLVTNEQFF. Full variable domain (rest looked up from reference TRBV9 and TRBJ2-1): DSGVTQTPKHLITATGQRVTLRCSPRSGDLSVYWYQQSLDQGLQFLIQYYNGEERAKGNILERFSAQQFPDLHSELNLSSLELGDSALYFCASSPRLVTNEQFFGPGTRLTVL.

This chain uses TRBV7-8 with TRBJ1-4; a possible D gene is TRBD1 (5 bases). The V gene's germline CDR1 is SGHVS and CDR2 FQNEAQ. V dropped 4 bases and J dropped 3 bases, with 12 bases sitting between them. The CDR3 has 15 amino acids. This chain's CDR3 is CASSSEGLANEKLFF. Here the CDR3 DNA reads TGTGCCAGCAGCTCAGAGGGGTTGGCTAATGAAAAACTGTTTTTT.

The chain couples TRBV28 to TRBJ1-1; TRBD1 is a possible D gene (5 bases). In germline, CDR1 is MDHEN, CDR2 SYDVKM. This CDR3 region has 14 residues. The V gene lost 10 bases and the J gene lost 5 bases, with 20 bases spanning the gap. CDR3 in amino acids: CATDPAGFKTEAFF. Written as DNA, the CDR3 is TGTGCCACCGACCCAGCAGGGTTTAAGACTGAAGCTTTCTTT.

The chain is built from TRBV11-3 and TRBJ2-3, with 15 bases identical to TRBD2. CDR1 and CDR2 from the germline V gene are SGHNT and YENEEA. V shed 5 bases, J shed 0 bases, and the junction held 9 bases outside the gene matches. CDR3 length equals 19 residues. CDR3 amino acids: CASSLGLAGGGTSTDTQYF. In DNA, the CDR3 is TGTGCCAGCAGCCTCGGACTAGCGGGAGGGGGAACTAGCACAGATACGCAGTATTTT. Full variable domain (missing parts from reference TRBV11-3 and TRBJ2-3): EAGVVQSPRYKIIEKKQPVAFWCNPISGHNTLYWYLQNLGQGPELLIRYENEEAVDDSQLPKDRFSAERLKGVDSTLKIQPAELGDSAVYLCASSLGLAGGGTSTDTQYFGPGTRLTVL.

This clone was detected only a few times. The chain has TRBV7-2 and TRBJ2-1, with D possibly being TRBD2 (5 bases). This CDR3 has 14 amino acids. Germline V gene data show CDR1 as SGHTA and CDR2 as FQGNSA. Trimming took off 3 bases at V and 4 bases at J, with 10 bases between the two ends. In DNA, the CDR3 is TGTGCCAGCAGCTTCGGCGGGCCGTACAATGAGCAGTTCTTC. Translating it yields CASSFGGPYNEQFF.

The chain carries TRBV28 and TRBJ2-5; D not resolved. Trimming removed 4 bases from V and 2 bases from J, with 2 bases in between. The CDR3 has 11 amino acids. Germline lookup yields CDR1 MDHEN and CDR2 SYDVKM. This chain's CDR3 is CASSYQETQYF. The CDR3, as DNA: TGTGCCAGCAGTTATCAAGAGACCCAGTACTTC.

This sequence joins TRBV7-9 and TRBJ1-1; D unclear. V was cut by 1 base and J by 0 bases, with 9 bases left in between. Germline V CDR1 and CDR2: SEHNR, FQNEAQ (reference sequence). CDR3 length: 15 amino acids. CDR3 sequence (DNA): TGTGCCAGCAGCTTAGATAACTACATGAACACTGAAGCTTTCTTT. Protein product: CASSLDNYMNTEAFF.

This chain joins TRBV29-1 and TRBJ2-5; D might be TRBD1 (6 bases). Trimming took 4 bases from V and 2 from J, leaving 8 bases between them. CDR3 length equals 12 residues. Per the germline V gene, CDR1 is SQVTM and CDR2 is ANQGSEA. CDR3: CSVVQGQETQYF. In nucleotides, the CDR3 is TGCAGCGTTGTACAGGGACAAGAGACCCAGTACTTC.

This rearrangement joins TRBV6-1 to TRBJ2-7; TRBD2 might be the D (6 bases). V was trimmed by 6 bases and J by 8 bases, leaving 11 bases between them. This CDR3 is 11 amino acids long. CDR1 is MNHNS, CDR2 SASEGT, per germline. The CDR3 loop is CASRTEGKQYF. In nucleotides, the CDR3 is TGTGCCAGCAGGACGGAGGGTAAGCAGTACTTC.

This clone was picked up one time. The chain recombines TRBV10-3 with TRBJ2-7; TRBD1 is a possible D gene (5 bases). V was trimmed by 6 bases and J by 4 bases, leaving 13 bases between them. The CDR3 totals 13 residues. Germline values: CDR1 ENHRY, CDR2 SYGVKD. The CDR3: CAISEDSVYEQYF. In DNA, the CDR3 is TGTGCCATCAGCGAAGACAGTGTGTACGAGCAGTACTTC.

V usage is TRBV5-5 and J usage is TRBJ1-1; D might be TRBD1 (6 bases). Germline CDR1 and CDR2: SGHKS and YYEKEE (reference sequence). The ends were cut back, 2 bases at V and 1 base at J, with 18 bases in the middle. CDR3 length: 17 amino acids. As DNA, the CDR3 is TGTGCCAGCAGCTTAAATTTCAGGGGCGCGGGGAACACTGAAGCTTTCTTT. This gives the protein CASSLNFRGAGNTEAFF.

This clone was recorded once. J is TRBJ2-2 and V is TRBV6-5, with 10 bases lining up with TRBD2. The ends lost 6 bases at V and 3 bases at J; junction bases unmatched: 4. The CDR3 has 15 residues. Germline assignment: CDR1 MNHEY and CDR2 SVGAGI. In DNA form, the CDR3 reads TGTGCCAGCAGCCCGGGACTAGCGTACACCGGGGAGCTGTTTTTT. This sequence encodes CASSPGLAYTGELFF.

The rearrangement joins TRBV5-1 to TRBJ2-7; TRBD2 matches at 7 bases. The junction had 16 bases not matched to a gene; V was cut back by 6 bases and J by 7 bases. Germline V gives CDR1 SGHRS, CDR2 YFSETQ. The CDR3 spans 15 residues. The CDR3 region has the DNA TGCGCCAGCACCGTGCTGAGCGGGAACTTGAGAGAGCAGTACTTC. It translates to CASTVLSGNLREQYF. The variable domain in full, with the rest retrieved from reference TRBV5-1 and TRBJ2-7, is KAGVTQTPRYLIKTRGQQVTLSCSPISGHRSVSWYQQTPGQGLQFLFEYFSETQRNKGNFPGRFSGRQFSNSRSEMNVSTLELGDSALYLCASTVLSGNLREQYFGPGTRLTVT.

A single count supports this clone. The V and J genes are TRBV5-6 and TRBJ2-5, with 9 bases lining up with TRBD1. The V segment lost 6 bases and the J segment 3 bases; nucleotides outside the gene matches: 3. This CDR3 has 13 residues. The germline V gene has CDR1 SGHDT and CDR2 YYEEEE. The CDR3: CASTGQGEETQYF. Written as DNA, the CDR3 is TGTGCCAGCACGGGACAGGGTGAAGAGACCCAGTACTTC.

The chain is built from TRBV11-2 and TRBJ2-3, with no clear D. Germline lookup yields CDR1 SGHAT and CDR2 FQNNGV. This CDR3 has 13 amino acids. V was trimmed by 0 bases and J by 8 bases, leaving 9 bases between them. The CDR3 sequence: CASSLDLYRTQYF. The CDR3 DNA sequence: TGTGCCAGCAGCTTAGATCTTTACCGTACGCAGTATTTT.